The T cell receptor beta chain under discussion was sequenced for a study of neurological immune-mediated disorders. TCRdb re-called the 5' RACE reads through MiXCR, storing one row per CDR3 protein. The repertoire holds approximately 60,000 distinct CDR3 sequences, with around 4% as singletons. The CDR3 runs to 14 residues. Trimming pared 5 bases from V and 2 bases from J, leaving 16 bases between. Germline V gives CDR1 DFQATT, CDR2 SNEGSKA (reference sequence). This clonotype was seen repeatedly, ten times or more. The chain has TRBV20-1 and TRBJ2-7, with a weak D call TRBD1 (8 bases). The receptor was derived from a man in his fifties or sixties with multiple sclerosis. Sequencing used PBMCs. For the CDR3, the DNA is TGCAGTGCTCAAGACAGGGGAGGGACCTACGAGCAGTACTTC. This codes for CSAQDRGGTYEQYF.